Each of the 21 T cell receptor beta chains below was sequenced from the same sample in a study of blood T cells in healthy people across ages. It was with a sample-barcoded 5' primer and a J-beta primer mix that a second PCR of about 7 to 12 cycles was run. TCRdb passed the 5' RACE reads through MiXCR, listing each CDR3 protein once. The repertoire holds some 760,000 distinct CDR3 sequences, with 20% to 25% as singletons. In addition, the sample was reused for a study of T cells of mothers and their children.

Specimen: blood. These receptors all stem from a boy younger than 18 in good health.

This clonotype has a handful of counts. The chain employs TRBV5-4 and TRBJ1-2, with D unclear. From germline, CDR1 is SGHNT and CDR2 YYREEE (reference sequence). Between the trimmed V and J ends, which lost 0 bases and 3 bases, there was a span of 9 bases. The length of the CDR3 is 14 residues. CDR3 nucleotide sequence: TGTGCCAGCAGCTTGGGTCCGGATGACTATGGCTACACCTTC. Protein product: CASSLGPDDYGYTF.

This clonotype has only a few counts. As DNA, the CDR3 is TGCAGCGTTGAAGATAGAGCAGGGGTATACAATGAGCAGTTCTTC. It specifies CSVEDRAGVYNEQFF. This chain uses TRBV29-1 with TRBJ2-1; tentatively, D is TRBD1 (6 bases). CDR1 and CDR2 from the germline V gene are SQVTM and ANQGSEA. The CDR3 has 15 residues. V was pared by 0 bases and J by 4 bases, with 13 bases between.

A few counts support this clonotype. The gene calls are TRBV24-1 and TRBJ2-5; 8 bases match TRBD2. The J call may be mistaken, given a closer DNA end match to TRBJ2-1. The length of the CDR3 is 13 residues. Germline CDR1 is KGHDR and CDR2 is SFDVKD. This CDR3 reads CATRGSGSDEQFF. For the CDR3, the DNA is TGTGCCACCAGGGGCAGCGGGAGTGATGAGCAGTTCTTC.

In its sample, this clonotype was seen a few times. V gene TRBV7-9 combines with J gene TRBJ2-7; the D gene is possibly TRBD1 (6 bases). V gave up 4 bases and J gave up 3 bases, with 13 bases separating them. The CDR3 has 14 amino acids. Germline CDR1 and CDR2: SEHNR and FQNEAQ (reference sequence). CDR3 nucleotide sequence: TGTGCCAGCAGCTCCCCAGGGGCCTTCTACGAGCAGTACTTC. It is translated as CASSSPGAFYEQYF.

This clonotype was recorded a few times. The V gene is TRBV28, the J gene TRBJ1-5, with 8 bases aligning to TRBD1. Per germline, CDR1 MDHEN and CDR2 SYDVKM. After removal of 6 bases from V and 1 base from J, the junction contained 11 bases not matched to a gene. The CDR3 loop spans 17 amino acids. The DNA of the CDR3 is TGTGCCAGCAGCAATCCTTGGACAGGGAGGAGCAATCAGCCCCAGCATTTT. Its translation: CASSNPWTGRSNQPQHF.

A few counts support this clonotype. CDR3 bases: TGTGCCACCAATACGGACATATGGAATGAAAAACTGTTTTTT. It codes for CATNTDIWNEKLFF. The genes are TRBV15 and TRBJ1-4; D might be TRBD1 (5 bases). Germline V gene lookup returns CDR1 LNHNV and CDR2 YYDKDF (reference sequence). The CDR3 length is 14 residues. V was shortened by 7 bases and J by 5 bases, with 14 bases between the two germline ends.

The chain has TRBV20-1 and TRBJ2-3; D possibly uses TRBD1 or TRBD2 (6 bases each). There are 15 residues in the CDR3. Germline V gives CDR1 DFQATT, CDR2 SNEGSKA (reference sequence). As DNA, the CDR3 is TGCAGCGGGGGCGACAGCCTCACTAGCACAGATACGCAGTATTTT. Its translation is CSGGDSLTSTDTQYF.

The chain employs TRBV15 and TRBJ1-1; D gene unclear. CDR1 is LNHNV, CDR2 YYDKDF, per germline (reference sequence). The CDR3 is 15 amino acids. Trimming removed 0 bases at V and 2 bases at J, with 10 bases between. The CDR3 DNA reads as TGTGCCACCAGCAGAGATACAAATTTTAACACTGAAGCTTTCTTT. Translating it yields CATSRDTNFNTEAFF.

This clonotype was observed a few times. The V call is TRBV4-3, the J call TRBJ1-1; 11 bases are a match to TRBD1. Losses at the gene ends were 4 bases for V and 4 bases for J; bases not matched to a gene: 2. CDR1 is LGHNA and CDR2 is YSLEER in the germline V gene. The CDR3 runs to 14 residues. CDR3 residues: CASSRTGGITEAFF. The CDR3 coding sequence is TGCGCCAGCAGCCGGACAGGGGGCATCACTGAAGCTTTCTTT.

This clonotype was seen once. The gene calls are TRBV6-2 or TRBV6-3 and TRBJ2-5; D possibly matches TRBD1 or TRBD2 (5 bases each). CDR3 length equals 14 residues. The germline V and J ends were trimmed by 0 bases and 4 bases, with 9 bases remaining between them. CDR1 MNHEY and CDR2 SVGEGT come from the germline V gene. The CDR3 sequence is CASSYSGAAETQYF. The DNA for the CDR3 is TGTGCCAGCAGTTACTCCGGGGCCGCAGAGACCCAGTACTTC.

A few counts support this clonotype. The chain is built from TRBV6-6 and TRBJ2-5; the match to TRBD1 covers 8 bases. CDR1 is MNHNY, CDR2 SVGAGI, per germline (reference sequence). The CDR3 spans 16 residues. V gave up 5 bases and J gave up 5 bases; unmatched junction bases: 13. The DNA of the CDR3 is TGTGCCAGCAGTCCCAATGTCAGGGGGCTCGTGGAGACCCAGTACTTC. Translated: CASSPNVRGLVETQYF.

The rearrangement joins TRBV28 to TRBJ1-5, with 9 positions matching TRBD1. The CDR3 loop spans 15 amino acids. From germline, CDR1 is MDHEN and CDR2 SYDVKM. Losses at the gene ends were 4 bases for V and 8 bases for J; bases not matched to a gene: 9. The CDR3 is CASSSSGTGTEPQHF. CDR3 nucleotides: TGTGCCAGCAGTTCCTCCGGGACAGGGACGGAGCCCCAGCATTTT.

This clonotype was seen a handful of times. V usage is TRBV6-2 or TRBV6-3 and J usage is TRBJ2-7, with D possibly TRBD1 on 5 matching bases. Germline values: CDR1 MNHEY, CDR2 SVGEGT. Trimming removed 2 bases at V and 1 base at J, with 9 bases between. CDR3 length equals 14 residues. The CDR3 bases are TGTGCCAGCAGTTACGCAGCAGGGTCCTACGAGCAGTACTTC. Protein product: CASSYAAGSYEQYF.

V is TRBV9 and J is TRBJ2-6, with 8 bases aligning to TRBD2. The germline V gene encodes CDR1 SGDLS and CDR2 YYNGEE. The V and J ends lost 3 bases and 0 bases, in that order; junction bases with no gene match: 11. The CDR3 is made up of 19 amino acids. The CDR3 DNA is TGTGCCAGCAGCGAGGTCCGGGATAGCGGGAACTCTGGGGCCAACGTCCTGACTTTC. This gives the protein CASSEVRDSGNSGANVLTF.

V and J are TRBV6-2 or TRBV6-3 and TRBJ1-1; D perhaps matches TRBD1 (5 bases). Germline CDR1 MNHEY, CDR2 SVGEGT. CDR3 size: 14 residues. The ends were cut back, 7 bases at V and 0 bases at J, with 12 bases in the middle. Here the CDR3 DNA reads TGTGCCAGCAAAACGGGGGGAGTGAACACTGAAGCTTTCTTT. Amino acid sequence: CASKTGGVNTEAFF.

This chain links TRBV14 with TRBJ1-1; possible D gene TRBD1, 5 bases. There are 15 residues in the CDR3. Deletions cut 1 base from V and 3 bases from J, with 12 bases between. Germline CDR1 is SGHDN and CDR2 is FVKESK. The CDR3 loop is CASSQGGGRYTEAFF. The CDR3 DNA is TGTGCCAGCAGCCAAGGGGGCGGAAGGTACACTGAAGCTTTCTTT.

The rearrangement links TRBV12-3 or TRBV12-4 to TRBJ2-3; 9 bases map to TRBD2. The CDR3 sequence is 14 residues long. V shed 8 bases and J 4 bases; nucleotides not matched to a gene: 7. CDR3 sequence reads: CASVLAGSPDTQYF. The DNA of the CDR3 is TGTGCCAGCGTGCTAGCGGGGTCCCCAGATACGCAGTATTTT.

The chain carries TRBV9 and TRBJ2-5, with D possibly matching TRBD2 (6 bases). Per the germline V gene, CDR1 is SGDLS and CDR2 is YYNGEE. The CDR3 extends over 15 amino acids. Trimming shortened V by 4 bases and J by 2 bases, and 15 bases separated the two germline ends. CDR3 loop: CASSPGLTIQETQYF. The CDR3 DNA reads TGTGCCAGCAGCCCGGGACTTACCATACAAGAGACCCAGTACTTC.

This clonotype appeared a few times. At one of its ends the junction is not consistent with the germline gene, which may arise from a read error. The V call is TRBV12-3 or TRBV12-4, the J call TRBJ2-5; D ambiguous. The CDR3 is made up of 12 amino acids. CDR3 protein: CASGFDWETQYF. In DNA form, the CDR3 reads TGTGCCAGCGGTTTTGATTGGGAGACCCAGTACTTC.

CDR3 coding DNA: TGCGCCAGCAGCGCCACCCTGACGGGGACTAGCGGCACAGATACGCAGTATTTT. The encoded protein is CASSATLTGTSGTDTQYF. The chain is built from TRBV5-1 and TRBJ2-3; 10 nucleotides match TRBD2. The trim removed 4 bases at V and 1 base at J, leaving 12 bases unmatched. CDR1 and CDR2 (germline): SGHRS, YFSETQ. The CDR3 has 18 amino acids.

The V call is TRBV4-1, the J call TRBJ2-1; possibly TRBD1 or TRBD2 for D (6 bases each). The CDR3 has 16 amino acids. Germline V gene sequence: CDR1 MGHRA, CDR2 YSYEKL. The V end was cut by 0 bases, the J end by 6 bases, with 15 bases between. The chain's CDR3 is CASSQDSEGGINEQFF. CDR3 sequence (DNA): TGCGCCAGCAGCCAAGATAGCGAGGGGGGTATCAATGAGCAGTTCTTC.